The entry below describes one T cell receptor beta chain. Its antigen is currently unknown. This sample is part of a study of human T cells and chemical hapten exposure. Time point here: patch test 3, about 24 weeks after DPC sensitization. The treatment was: therapeutic diphenylcyclopropenone sensitization with weekly scalp DPC. Germline-derived CDR1 and CDR2 are MDHEN and SYDVKM. V gave up 5 bases and J gave up 6 bases, with 15 bases separating them. This CDR3 comprises 14 residues. In the source study's methods: Per sample, the median was around 100,000 TCRs, with values from 23,224 to 690,600. TCRdb processed the RACE reads anew with MiXCR; each CDR3 protein has one entry. These V and J calls originate from TCRdb's pipeline instead of the authors' own analysis. The sample consists of about 190,000 distinct CDR3 sequences, about 25% of them appearing once. Study-wide results and limits: DPC sensitization did not alter TCRs above 1 in 1000 frequency.

The TCR comes from a woman aged 40 to 50 with alopecia areata. Some clones in this sample may be carry-over from other donors' samples. The V gene is TRBV28, the J gene TRBJ2-3, with D possibly TRBD2 on 6 matching bases. The sample in question was whole blood, obtained in connection with sensitization to the hapten diphenylcyclopropenone (DPC). The CDR3 nucleotides are TGTGCCAGCAGTCACCCGGGGGATCCGGATACGCAGTATTTT. Its translation is CASSHPGDPDTQYF.